Presented here are 15 T cell receptor beta chains from one specimen sequenced in a study of T cells after yellow fever vaccination. TCRdb re-analysed the 5' RACE reads in MiXCR, keeping a single row per CDR3 protein. The table records about 330,000 distinct CDR3 sequences, roughly 3.9% of them present only once. The starting material was PBMCs, obtained 5 days after the yellow fever booster vaccination. Source of these receptors: a young man who received the YFV17D yellow fever vaccine.

This clonotype has at least ten counts. The chain couples TRBV5-6 to TRBJ1-4; TRBD1 matches 9 bases. The germline gives CDR1 SGHDT, CDR2 YYEEEE. V lost 4 bases and J lost 3; bases outside the gene matches: 7. The CDR3 extends over 16 amino acids. The CDR3 nucleotides read TGTGCCAGCAGCCTACTACAGGGGGCAGCTAATGAAAAACTGTTTTTT. Translated: CASSLLQGAANEKLFF.

This clonotype occurred many times. The gene calls are TRBV20-1 and TRBJ1-3; a possible D gene is TRBD1 (5 bases). CDR3 length: 14 residues. V lost 4 bases to trimming and J lost 0 bases, with 10 bases between them. Germline V lookup: CDR1 DFQATT, CDR2 SNEGSKA (reference sequence). The CDR3 nucleotides are TGCAGTGCTAAGGGCGGGGCCTCTGGAAACACCATATATTTT. Protein product: CSAKGGASGNTIYF.

Of note for this clonotype: Germline is not matched at one junction end, which may reflect a read error. This sequence joins TRBV18 and TRBJ2-2; TRBD1 matches 7 bases. The germline V gene encodes CDR1 KGHSH and CDR2 LQKENI. The CDR3 runs 14 residues. CDR3 protein: CASSPQGRNGELFF. CDR3 nucleotides: TGTGCCAGCTCGCCACAGGGGAGAAACGGGGAGCTGTTTTTT.

This clonotype was found a few times. This sequence joins TRBV27 and TRBJ2-7; 9 positions agree with TRBD1. The trim removed 5 bases at V and 3 bases at J, leaving 8 bases unmatched. The CDR3 runs 15 residues. The germline CDR1 and CDR2 sequences are MNHEY and SMNVEV (reference sequence). CDR3 in amino acids: CASSPVQGAIYEQYF. CDR3 in DNA: TGTGCCAGCAGTCCCGTACAGGGGGCCATCTACGAGCAGTACTTC.

This clonotype was seen more than once but under ten times. This rearrangement joins TRBV9 to TRBJ1-1; no definite D call. The length of the CDR3 is 15 residues. The V gene's germline CDR1 is SGDLS and CDR2 YYNGEE. Deletions cut 0 bases from V and 4 bases from J, with 13 bases between. The CDR3 loop is CASSVGAGTATEAFF. CDR3 bases: TGTGCCAGCAGCGTAGGGGCAGGCACGGCCACTGAAGCTTTCTTT.

This clonotype has ten or more counts. The rearrangement links TRBV12-3 or TRBV12-4 to TRBJ2-2, with D possibly being TRBD1 (5 bases). Trimming stripped 0 bases from V and 6 bases from J, with 11 bases between. The CDR3 extends over 15 amino acids. The CDR3 sequence is CASSLAGAPAGELFF. In nucleotides, the CDR3 is TGTGCCAGCAGTTTAGCAGGGGCGCCGGCCGGGGAGCTGTTTTTT.

This clonotype was counted only a few times. This chain connects TRBV7-2 to TRBJ2-1; tentatively, D is TRBD1 (6 bases). V was shortened by 4 bases and J by 4 bases, with 14 bases between the two germline ends. CDR3 length: 15 amino acids. Germline lookup yields CDR1 SGHTA and CDR2 FQGNSA. The CDR3 loop reads CASSSTGIGYNEQFF. CDR3 in DNA: TGTGCCAGCAGCTCTACAGGGATAGGGTACAATGAGCAGTTCTTC.

This clonotype was counted only a few times. The rearrangement links TRBV5-1 to TRBJ2-2; TRBD1 might be the D (6 bases). Trimming removed 1 base at V and 0 bases at J, with 10 bases between. Germline V gene data show CDR1 as SGHRS and CDR2 as YFSETQ. This CDR3 comprises 16 residues. The CDR3 loop is CASSLRTVPNTGELFF. The CDR3 DNA follows: TGCGCCAGCAGCTTGAGGACAGTTCCGAACACCGGGGAGCTGTTTTTT.

This clonotype was observed a handful of times. This chain uses TRBV18 with TRBJ1-4; D gene unclear. V gave up 6 bases and J gave up 7 bases, with 18 bases separating them. The CDR3 sequence is 15 residues long. The germline V gene has CDR1 KGHSH and CDR2 LQKENI. The CDR3 nucleotides are TGTGCCAGCTCCCCTATGGGCCTAGCGGGTGAAAAACTGTTTTTT. Protein: CASSPMGLAGEKLFF.

This clonotype turned up a few times. This chain joins TRBV5-1 and TRBJ1-6, with D unresolved. V lost 0 bases and J 6 bases, leaving 10 bases between the germline ends. Looked up from germline, CDR1 is SGHRS and CDR2 is YFSETQ. The CDR3 sequence is 15 residues long. The CDR3 region is CASSLGRPGNSPLHF. For the CDR3, the DNA is TGCGCCAGCAGCTTGGGAAGACCAGGTAATTCACCCCTCCACTTT.

This clonotype has more than one count but fewer than ten. The chain has TRBV19 and TRBJ1-1; 9 bases are a match to TRBD1. Germline values: CDR1 LNHDA, CDR2 SQIVND (reference sequence). The CDR3 is 14 amino acids. Losses at the gene ends were 8 bases for V and 3 bases for J; bases not matched to a gene: 7. CDR3 amino acids: CASYGTGMYTEAFF. The CDR3 DNA follows: TGTGCCAGTTACGGGACAGGGATGTACACTGAAGCTTTCTTT.

This clonotype was counted many times. CDR3 DNA sequence: TGTGCCAGCAGCAGCGGACAGTTCTATGGCTACACCTTC. It yields the protein CASSSGQFYGYTF. The chain employs TRBV7-3 and TRBJ1-2; possibly TRBD1 for D (6 bases). The germline V and J ends were trimmed by 5 bases and 4 bases, with 11 bases remaining between them. Germline CDR1 SGHTA, CDR2 FQGTGA. The length of the CDR3 is 13 residues.

This chain links TRBV7-2 with TRBJ2-7; D perhaps matches TRBD2 (6 bases). Trimming stripped 3 bases from V and 3 bases from J, with 12 bases between. This CDR3 has 14 amino acids. From germline, CDR1 is SGHTA and CDR2 FQGNSA. Here the CDR3 DNA reads TGTGCCAGCAGCTTCCGGGACTCTATCTACGAGCAGTACTTC. This codes for CASSFRDSIYEQYF.

This clonotype was observed a few times. The CDR3 loop is CASSPPYHEQFF. DNA of the CDR3: TGTGCCAGCAGTCCCCCTTACCATGAGCAGTTCTTC. The V call is TRBV7-2, the J call TRBJ2-1; D is uncertain. This CDR3 has 12 residues. Trimming stripped 6 bases from V and 8 bases from J, with 11 bases between. CDR1 and CDR2 (germline): SGHTA, FQGNSA.

This clonotype was seen more than once but under ten times. The chain recombines TRBV9 with TRBJ2-2, with D possibly being TRBD1 (5 bases). Germline-derived CDR1 and CDR2 are SGDLS and YYNGEE. Trimming stripped 4 bases from V and 4 bases from J, with 17 bases between. This CDR3 has 16 amino acids. CDR3 in amino acids: CASSMPKIRGTGELFF. CDR3 nucleotide sequence: TGTGCCAGCAGCATGCCGAAGATTAGGGGCACCGGGGAGCTGTTTTTT. The whole variable domain, filled in from reference TRBV9 and TRBJ2-2, reads DSGVTQTPKHLITATGQRVTLRCSPRSGDLSVYWYQQSLDQGLQFLIQYYNGEERAKGNILERFSAQQFPDLHSELNLSSLELGDSALYFCASSMPKIRGTGELFFGEGSRLTVL.